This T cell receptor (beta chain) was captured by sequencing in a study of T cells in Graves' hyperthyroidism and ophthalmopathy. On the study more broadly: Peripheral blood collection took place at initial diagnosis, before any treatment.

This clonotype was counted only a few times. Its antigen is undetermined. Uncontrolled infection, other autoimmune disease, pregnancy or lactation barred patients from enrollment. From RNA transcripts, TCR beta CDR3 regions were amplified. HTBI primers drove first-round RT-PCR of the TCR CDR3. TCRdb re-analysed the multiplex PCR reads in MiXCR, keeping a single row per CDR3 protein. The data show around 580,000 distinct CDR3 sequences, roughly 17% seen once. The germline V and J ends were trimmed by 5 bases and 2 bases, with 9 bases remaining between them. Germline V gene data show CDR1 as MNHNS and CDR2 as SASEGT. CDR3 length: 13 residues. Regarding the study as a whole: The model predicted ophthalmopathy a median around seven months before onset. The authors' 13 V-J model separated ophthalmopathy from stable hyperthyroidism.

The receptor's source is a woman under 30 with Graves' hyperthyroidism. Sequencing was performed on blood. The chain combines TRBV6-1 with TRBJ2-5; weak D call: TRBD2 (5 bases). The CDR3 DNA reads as TGTGCCAGCAGTCCACTAGAGCAAGAGACCCAGTACTTC. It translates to CASSPLEQETQYF.